The entry below describes one TCR beta chain. Its target is unknown. These data are taken from a study of post-analysis software for immune sequencing data. Findings and caveats of the study: Five TRBV segments occurring more often in patients than controls included TRBV5-6, TRBV5-1 and TRBV20-1.

Carried by the TCR beta cDNA libraries were unique molecular identifiers. TCRdb ran MiXCR on the PCR reads and lists one entry per CDR3 protein. Of 350,000 to 500,000 distinct CDR3 sequences in the sample, 39% were seen once. The germline gives CDR1 ENHRY, CDR2 SYGVKD. The CDR3 length is 14 residues. V gave up 7 bases and J gave up 6 bases; unmatched junction bases: 7. Source material: blood. This receptor was identified in a girl aged 2-9 years with multiple sclerosis. The chain is built from TRBV10-3 and TRBJ1-2, with 11 bases lining up with TRBD1. For the CDR3, the DNA is TGTGCCATCAACTCCGGACAGGGGGCTAATGGCTACACCTTC. Its translation is CAINSGQGANGYTF.